This TCR beta chain derives from a study of post-analysis software for immune sequencing data. Findings and limits, study-wide: Included in a set of five TRBV segments more frequent in patients than controls were TRBV5-6, TRBV5-1 and TRBV20-1.

The authors incorporated unique molecular identifiers into the TCR beta cDNA libraries. TCRdb reprocessed the PCR reads with MiXCR, giving one entry per CDR3 protein. This table has some 890,000 distinct CDR3 sequences, roughly 50% appearing once. The CDR3 runs to 15 residues. The J segment lost 2 bases and the V segment lost 7 bases, leaving 3 bases of the junction unmatched. Looked up from germline, CDR1 is MNHEY and CDR2 is SVGAGI. Regarding this clonotype: Its antigen is unknown.

Material for sequencing was blood. The rearrangement links TRBV6-5 to TRBJ2-5, with TRBD2 matching 14 bases. This receptor was obtained from a girl aged 5 to 17 with multiple sclerosis. The CDR3 nucleotides read TGTGCCAGCACCTGGACTAGCGGGGGGCAAGAGACCCAGTACTTC. Translated, it gives CASTWTSGGQETQYF.